This T cell receptor (beta chain) derives from a study of T cells in Graves' hyperthyroidism and ophthalmopathy. CDR1 and CDR2 (germline): LNHDA, SQIVND (reference sequence). CDR3 length equals 15 residues. Trimming took off 5 bases at V and 1 base at J, with 14 bases between the two ends. The TCR beta CDR3 regions underwent amplification using RNA transcripts as the source. First-round RT-PCR with HTBI primers amplified the TCR CDR3 region. TCRdb re-called the multiplex PCR reads through MiXCR, storing one row per CDR3 protein. The sample has about 320,000 distinct CDR3 sequences, 16% seen once. These patients, aged 18 to 65, had recently diagnosed hyperthyroidism lasting under 2 months. This clonotype has more than one count but fewer than ten.

The specimen was blood. This sequence was found in a young man with Graves' hyperthyroidism. V gene TRBV19 combines with J gene TRBJ1-1; no firm D call. The CDR3 DNA reads TGTGCCAGTAGTCAGGTACGGAGAGCGAACACTGAAGCTTTCTTT. The encoded protein is CASSQVRRANTEAFF.